This T cell receptor beta chain is drawn from a study of OX40 agonist ivuxolimab in advanced cancers. The overall study: Allowance was made for prior anti-PD-1, anti-PD-L1 or anti-CTLA-4 therapy, and about 37% had some.

Whole-study results and caveats: By week 6 at 0.1 to 3.0 mg/kg, blood CD4+ and CD8+ T cells had expanded clonally.

The CDR3 is 13 amino acids. Trimming took 4 bases from V and 8 from J, leaving 15 bases between them. Germline V gene lookup returns CDR1 SGDLS and CDR2 YYNGEE. Regarding this clone: Its antigen remains unidentified.

Libraries were prepared by immunoSEQ multiplex PCR; TCRdb keeps only in-frame clonotypes and omits some of them. The sample lists several thousand clones, 73% occurring once. The receptor was derived from an adult with an advanced solid tumor such as melanoma, head and neck, liver or kidney cancer. This chain links TRBV9 with TRBJ1-1; the D is unclear. The sequencing here drew on CD4+ or CD8+ T cells sorted from blood, taken in a trial of the OX40 agonist ivuxolimab. DNA of the CDR3: TGTGCCAGCAGCTCCCGTTATTCCGAGGAAGCTTTCTTT. It is translated as CASSSRYSEEAFF.